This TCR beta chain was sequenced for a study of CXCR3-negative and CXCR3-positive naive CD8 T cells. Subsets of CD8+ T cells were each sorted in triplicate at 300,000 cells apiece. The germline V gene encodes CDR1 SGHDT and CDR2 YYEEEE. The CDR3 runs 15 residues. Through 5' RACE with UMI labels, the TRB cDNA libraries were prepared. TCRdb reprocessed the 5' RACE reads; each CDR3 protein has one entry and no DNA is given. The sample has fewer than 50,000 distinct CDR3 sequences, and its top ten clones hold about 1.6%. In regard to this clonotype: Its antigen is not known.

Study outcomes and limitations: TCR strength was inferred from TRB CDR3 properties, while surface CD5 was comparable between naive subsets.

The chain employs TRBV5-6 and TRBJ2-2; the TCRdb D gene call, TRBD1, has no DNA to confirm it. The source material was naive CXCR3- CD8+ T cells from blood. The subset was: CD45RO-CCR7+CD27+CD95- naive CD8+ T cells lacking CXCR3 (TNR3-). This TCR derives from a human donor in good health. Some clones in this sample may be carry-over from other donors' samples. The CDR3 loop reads CASSSPGTDTGELFF.